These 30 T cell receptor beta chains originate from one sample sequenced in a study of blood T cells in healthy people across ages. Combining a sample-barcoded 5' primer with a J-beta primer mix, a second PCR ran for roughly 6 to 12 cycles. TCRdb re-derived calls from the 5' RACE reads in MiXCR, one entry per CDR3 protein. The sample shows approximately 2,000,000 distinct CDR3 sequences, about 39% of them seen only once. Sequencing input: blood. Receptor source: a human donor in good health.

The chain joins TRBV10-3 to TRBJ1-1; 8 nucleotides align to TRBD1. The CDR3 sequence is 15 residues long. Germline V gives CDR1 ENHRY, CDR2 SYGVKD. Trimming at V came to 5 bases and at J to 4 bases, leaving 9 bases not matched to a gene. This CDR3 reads CAISPGGPYFTEAFF. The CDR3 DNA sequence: TGTGCCATCAGTCCAGGGGGCCCTTATTTCACTGAAGCTTTCTTT.

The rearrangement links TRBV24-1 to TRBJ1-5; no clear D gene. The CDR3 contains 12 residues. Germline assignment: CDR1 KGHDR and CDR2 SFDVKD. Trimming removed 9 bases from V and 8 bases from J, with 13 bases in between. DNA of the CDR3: TGTGCCACCGGGAAGGGTATAGAGCCCCAGCATTTT. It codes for CATGKGIEPQHF.

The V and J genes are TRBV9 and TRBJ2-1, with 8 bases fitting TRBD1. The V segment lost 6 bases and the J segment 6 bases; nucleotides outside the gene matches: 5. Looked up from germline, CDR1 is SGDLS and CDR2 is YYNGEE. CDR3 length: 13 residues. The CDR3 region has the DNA TGTGCCAGCACTGAGACAGGGGTCAATGAGCAGTTCTTC. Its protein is CASTETGVNEQFF.

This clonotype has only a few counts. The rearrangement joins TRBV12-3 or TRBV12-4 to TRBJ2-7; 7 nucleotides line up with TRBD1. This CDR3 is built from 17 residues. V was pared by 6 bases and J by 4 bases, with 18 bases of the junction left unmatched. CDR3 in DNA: TGTGCCAGCAGCTCCTCCGGTGACAGGGTCATAGTGTACGAGCAGTACTTC. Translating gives CASSSSGDRVIVYEQYF.

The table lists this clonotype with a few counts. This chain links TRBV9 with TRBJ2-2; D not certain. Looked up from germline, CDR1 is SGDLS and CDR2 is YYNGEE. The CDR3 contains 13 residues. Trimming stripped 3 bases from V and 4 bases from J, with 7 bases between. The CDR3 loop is CASSDPITGELFF. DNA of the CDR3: TGTGCCAGCAGCGATCCAATCACCGGGGAGCTGTTTTTT.

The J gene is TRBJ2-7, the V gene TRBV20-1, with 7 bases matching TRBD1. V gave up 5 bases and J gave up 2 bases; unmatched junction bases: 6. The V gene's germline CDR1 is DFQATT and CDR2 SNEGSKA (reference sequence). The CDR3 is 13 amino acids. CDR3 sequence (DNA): TGCAGTGCTTCCGGGACAGCCCCCTACGAGCAGTACTTC. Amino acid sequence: CSASGTAPYEQYF.

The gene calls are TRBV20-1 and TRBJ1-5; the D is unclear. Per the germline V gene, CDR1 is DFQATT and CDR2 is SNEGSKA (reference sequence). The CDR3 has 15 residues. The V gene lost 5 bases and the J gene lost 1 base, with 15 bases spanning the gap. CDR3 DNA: TGCAGTGCTGGGTCCGGGCCCGGGAGCAATCAGCCCCAGCATTTT. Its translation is CSAGSGPGSNQPQHF.

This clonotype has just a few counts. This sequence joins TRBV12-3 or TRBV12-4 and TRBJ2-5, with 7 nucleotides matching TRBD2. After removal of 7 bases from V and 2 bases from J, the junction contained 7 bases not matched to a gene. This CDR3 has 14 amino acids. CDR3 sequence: CASTPSGPQETQYF. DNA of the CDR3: TGTGCCAGCACCCCTAGCGGTCCTCAAGAGACCCAGTACTTC.

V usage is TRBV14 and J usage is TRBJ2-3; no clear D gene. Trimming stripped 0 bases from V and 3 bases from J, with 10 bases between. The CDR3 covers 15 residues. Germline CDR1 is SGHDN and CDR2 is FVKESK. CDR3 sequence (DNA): TGTGCCAGCAGCCAAGAGCCCCCCCGTACAGATACGCAGTATTTT. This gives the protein CASSQEPPRTDTQYF.

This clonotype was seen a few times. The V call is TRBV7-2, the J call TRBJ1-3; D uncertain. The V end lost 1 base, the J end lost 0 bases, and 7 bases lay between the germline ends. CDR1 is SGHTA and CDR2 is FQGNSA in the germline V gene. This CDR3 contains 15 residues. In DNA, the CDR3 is TGTGCCAGCAGCTTAGAGGGCTTCTCTGGAAACACCATATATTTT. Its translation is CASSLEGFSGNTIYF.

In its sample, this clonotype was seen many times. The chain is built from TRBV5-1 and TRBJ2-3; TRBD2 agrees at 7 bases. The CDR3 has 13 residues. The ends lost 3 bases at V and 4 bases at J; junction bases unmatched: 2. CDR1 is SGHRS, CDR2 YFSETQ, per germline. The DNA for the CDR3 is TGCGCCAGCAGCTCTGGGGGGGCAGATACGCAGTATTTT. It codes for CASSSGGADTQYF.

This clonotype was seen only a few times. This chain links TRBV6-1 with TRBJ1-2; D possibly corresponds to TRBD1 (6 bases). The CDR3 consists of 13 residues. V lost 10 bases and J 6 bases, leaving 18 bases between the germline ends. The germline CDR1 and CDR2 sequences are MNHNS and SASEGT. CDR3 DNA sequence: TGTGCCACTCCGAGACAGGTCGCCAATGGCTACACCTTC. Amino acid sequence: CATPRQVANGYTF.

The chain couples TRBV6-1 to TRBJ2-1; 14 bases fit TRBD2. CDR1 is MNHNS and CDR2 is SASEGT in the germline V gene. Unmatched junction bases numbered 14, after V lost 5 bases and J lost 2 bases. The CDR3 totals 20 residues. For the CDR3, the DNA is TGTGCCAGCAGTCCACGGCCCGGACTAGCGGGGGGTGTCACCTACAATGAGCAGTTCTTC. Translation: CASSPRPGLAGGVTYNEQFF.

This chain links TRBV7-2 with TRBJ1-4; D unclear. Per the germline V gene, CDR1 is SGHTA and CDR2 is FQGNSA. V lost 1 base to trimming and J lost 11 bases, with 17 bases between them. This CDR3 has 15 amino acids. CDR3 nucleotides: TGTGCCAGCAGCTTAGACGACTGGGTGGGGAGTAAACTGTTTTTT. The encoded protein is CASSLDDWVGSKLFF.

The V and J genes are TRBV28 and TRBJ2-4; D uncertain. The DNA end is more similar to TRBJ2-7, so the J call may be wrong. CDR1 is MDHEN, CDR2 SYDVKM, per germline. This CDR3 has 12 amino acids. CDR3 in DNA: TGTGCCAGCAGCCGTATAAACTACGAGCAGTACTTC. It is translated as CASSRINYEQYF.

This CDR3 is CASSQAVSPSTDTQYF. The CDR3 DNA reads TGCGCCAGCAGCCAAGCTGTCAGTCCTAGCACAGATACGCAGTATTTT. This sequence joins TRBV4-1 and TRBJ2-3; the D is unclear. The CDR3 consists of 16 residues. Trimming took 1 base from V and 0 from J, leaving 11 bases between them. Germline loops: CDR1 MGHRA, CDR2 YSYEKL.

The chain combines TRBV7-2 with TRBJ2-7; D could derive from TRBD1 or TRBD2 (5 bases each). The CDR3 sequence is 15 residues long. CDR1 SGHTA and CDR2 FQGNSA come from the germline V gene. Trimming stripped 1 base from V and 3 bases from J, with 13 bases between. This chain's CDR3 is CASSLGTLRGYEQYF. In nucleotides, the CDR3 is TGTGCCAGCAGCTTAGGGACCCTGAGGGGCTACGAGCAGTACTTC. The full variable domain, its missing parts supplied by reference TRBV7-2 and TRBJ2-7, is GAGVSQSPSNKVTEKGKDVELRCDPISGHTALYWYRQSLGQGLEFLIYFQGNSAPDKSGLPSDRFSAERTGGSVSTLTIQRTQQEDSAVYLCASSLGTLRGYEQYFGPGTRLTVT.

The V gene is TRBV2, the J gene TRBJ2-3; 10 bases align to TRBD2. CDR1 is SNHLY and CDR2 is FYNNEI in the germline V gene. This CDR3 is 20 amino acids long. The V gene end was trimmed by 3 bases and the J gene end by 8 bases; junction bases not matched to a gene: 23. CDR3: CASSDLDRGGFTSSGGTQYF. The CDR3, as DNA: TGTGCCAGCAGTGATTTGGACCGGGGGGGTTTTACGTCTAGCGGGGGTACGCAGTATTTT.

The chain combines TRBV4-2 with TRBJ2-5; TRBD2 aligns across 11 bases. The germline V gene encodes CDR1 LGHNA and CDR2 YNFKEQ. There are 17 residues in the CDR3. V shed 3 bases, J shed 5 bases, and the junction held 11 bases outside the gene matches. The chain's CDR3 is CASSQTSLAGGGETQYF. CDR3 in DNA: TGTGCCAGCAGCCAGACGTCCCTAGCGGGGGGCGGTGAGACCCAGTACTTC.

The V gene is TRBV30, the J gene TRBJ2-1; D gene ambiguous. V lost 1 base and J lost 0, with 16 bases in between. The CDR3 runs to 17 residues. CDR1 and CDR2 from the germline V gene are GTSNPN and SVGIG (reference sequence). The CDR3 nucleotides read TGTGCCTGGAGTGGTAGGGCTTTCCGAACCTCCTACAATGAGCAGTTCTTC. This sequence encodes CAWSGRAFRTSYNEQFF. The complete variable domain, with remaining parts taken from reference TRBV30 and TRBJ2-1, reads SQTIHQWPATLVQPVGSPLSLECTVEGTSNPNLYWYRQAAGRGLQLLFYSVGIGQISSEVPQNLSASRPQDRQFILSSKKLLLSDSGFYLCAWSGRAFRTSYNEQFFGPGTRLTVL.

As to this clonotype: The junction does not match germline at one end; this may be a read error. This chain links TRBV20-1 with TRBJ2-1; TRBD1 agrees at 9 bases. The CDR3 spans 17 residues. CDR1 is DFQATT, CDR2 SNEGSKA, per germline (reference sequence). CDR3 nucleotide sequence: TGCAGTGCCAGAGCGCTCTCTAGGGGACAGGGTGGGGTTGAGCAGTTCTTC. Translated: CSARALSRGQGGVEQFF.

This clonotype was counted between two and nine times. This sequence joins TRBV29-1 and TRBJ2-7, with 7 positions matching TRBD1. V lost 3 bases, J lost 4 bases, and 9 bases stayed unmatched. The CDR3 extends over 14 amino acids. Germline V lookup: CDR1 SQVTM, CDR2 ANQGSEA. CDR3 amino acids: CSVDEGGAGYEQYF. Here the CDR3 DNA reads TGCAGCGTTGATGAAGGGGGCGCAGGGTACGAGCAGTACTTC.

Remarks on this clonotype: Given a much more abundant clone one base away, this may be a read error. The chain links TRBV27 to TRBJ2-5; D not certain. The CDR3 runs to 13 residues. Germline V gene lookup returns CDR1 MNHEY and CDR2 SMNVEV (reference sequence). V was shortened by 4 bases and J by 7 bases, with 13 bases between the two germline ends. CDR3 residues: CASSSQYLGTQYF. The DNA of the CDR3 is TGTGCCAGCAGTTCCCAGTATCTCGGGACCCAGTACTTC.

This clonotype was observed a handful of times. The CDR3 spells CAIRTGTESPLHF. CDR3 nucleotides: TGTGCCATTCGAACCGGGACAGAGTCACCCCTCCACTTT. This chain links TRBV7-9 with TRBJ1-6; 7 bases are shared with TRBD1. The CDR3 is 13 residues long. Germline V gene data show CDR1 as SEHNR and CDR2 as FQNEAQ (reference sequence). The J segment lost 10 bases and the V segment lost 10 bases, leaving 10 bases of the junction unmatched.

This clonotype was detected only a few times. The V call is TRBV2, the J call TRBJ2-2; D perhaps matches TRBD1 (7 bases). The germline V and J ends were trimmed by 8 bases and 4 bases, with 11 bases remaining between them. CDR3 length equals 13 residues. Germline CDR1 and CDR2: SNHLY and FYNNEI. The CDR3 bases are TGTGCCAGCTCAGGGGGGCGCACCGGGGAGCTGTTTTTT. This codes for CASSGGRTGELFF.

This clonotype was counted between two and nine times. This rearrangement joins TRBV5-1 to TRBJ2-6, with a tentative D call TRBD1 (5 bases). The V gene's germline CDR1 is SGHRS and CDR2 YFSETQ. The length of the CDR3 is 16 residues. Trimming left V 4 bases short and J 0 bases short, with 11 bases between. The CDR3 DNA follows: TGCGCCAGCAGCCCTAGACAGACCTCTGGGGCCAACGTCCTGACTTTC. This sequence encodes CASSPRQTSGANVLTF. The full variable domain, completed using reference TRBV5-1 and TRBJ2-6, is KAGVTQTPRYLIKTRGQQVTLSCSPISGHRSVSWYQQTPGQGLQFLFEYFSETQRNKGNFPGRFSGRQFSNSRSEMNVSTLELGDSALYLCASSPRQTSGANVLTFGAGSRLTVL.

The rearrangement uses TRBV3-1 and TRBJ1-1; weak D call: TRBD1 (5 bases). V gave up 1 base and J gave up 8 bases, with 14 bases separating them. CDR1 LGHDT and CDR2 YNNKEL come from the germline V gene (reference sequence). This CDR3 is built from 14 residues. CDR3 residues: CASSQVVGRAEAFF. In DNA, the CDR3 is TGTGCCAGCAGCCAAGTAGTGGGCAGGGCAGAAGCTTTCTTT.

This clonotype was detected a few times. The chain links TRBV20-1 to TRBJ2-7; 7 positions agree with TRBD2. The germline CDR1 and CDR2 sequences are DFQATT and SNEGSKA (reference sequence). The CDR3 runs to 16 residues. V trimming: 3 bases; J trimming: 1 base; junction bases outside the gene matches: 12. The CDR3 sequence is CSASGGDDIFSYEQYF. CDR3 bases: TGCAGTGCTAGTGGGGGGGATGACATTTTTTCCTACGAGCAGTACTTC.

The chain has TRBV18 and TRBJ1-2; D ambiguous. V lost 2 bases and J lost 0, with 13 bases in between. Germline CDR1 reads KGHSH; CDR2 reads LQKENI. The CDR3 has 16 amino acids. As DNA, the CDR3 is TGTGCCAGCTCACCATTATCTGGTGAGGCTAACTATGGCTACACCTTC. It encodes CASSPLSGEANYGYTF.

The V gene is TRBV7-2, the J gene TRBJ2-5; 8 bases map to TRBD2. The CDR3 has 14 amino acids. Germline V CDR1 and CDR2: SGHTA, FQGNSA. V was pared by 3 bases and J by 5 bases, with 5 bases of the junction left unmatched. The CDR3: CASSFGGGYETQYF. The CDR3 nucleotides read TGTGCCAGCAGCTTTGGCGGGGGGTATGAGACCCAGTACTTC.